This T cell receptor (beta chain) appears in the sequencing data of a study of vaccination effects on CD4 cells after COVID-19. Overall study context: Convalescent patients (n = two) were sampled 16 days and one week prevaccination.

Assay: immunoSEQ multiplex PCR; the TCRdb copy retains only in-frame clones and omits some. The table records tens of thousands of clones, around 77% of them present only once. Expansion of antigen-specific CD4+ T cells with viral peptide pools was carried out by the ViraFEST assay before sequencing. Around day 10 of culture, CD4+ T cells were separated out. The person's infection with SARS-CoV-2, confirmed by PCR, took place between March and December 2020. Each culture had half its medium swapped for IL-2 medium on days 3 and 7. This clone was detected once. Antigen unknown. From germline, CDR1 is ENHRY and CDR2 SYGVKD. V was cut by 8 bases and J by 4 bases, with 16 bases left in between. The CDR3 has 14 residues.

The sequenced sample was CD4+ T cells from PBMCs cultured with SARS-CoV-2 spike peptides, obtained before COVID-19 vaccination. The rearrangement uses TRBV10-3 and TRBJ2-3; D gene unclear. This receptor was taken from a human donor who had a prior SARS-CoV-2 infection. This CDR3 reads CAISRLYQSDTQYF. The CDR3 nucleotides read TGTGCCATCTCTAGACTCTACCAGTCAGATACGCAGTATTTT.